The 13 T cell receptor beta chains in this list originate from one sample, sequenced in a study of T cell responses to AZD1222 COVID-19 vaccine. Produced via immunoSEQ multiplex PCR; TCRdb's table is partial and in-frame only. In the table there are 90,000 to 130,000 clones, about nine tenths of which are singletons. The specimen was peripheral blood, collected on day 0 of AZD1222 vaccination. Receptors were obtained from an adult in good health.

This chain uses TRBV11-2 with TRBJ1-1; 10 nucleotides match TRBD1. Per the germline V gene, CDR1 is SGHAT and CDR2 is FQNNGV. This CDR3 comprises 16 residues. Trimming took 2 bases from V and 3 from J; bases not matched to a gene: 6. This chain's CDR3 is CASSLRPGQGYTEAFF. In DNA form, the CDR3 reads TGTGCCAGCAGCTTAAGGCCGGGACAGGGGTACACTGAAGCTTTCTTT.

This chain uses TRBV5-1 with TRBJ1-3, with D uncertain. The germline gives CDR1 SGHRS, CDR2 YFSETQ. With 0 bases removed from V and 7 bases from J, the gap between germline ends came to 11 bases. The CDR3 extends over 14 amino acids. CDR3 bases: TGCGCCAGCAGCTTGGGGGCCCGGGAGAACACCATATATTTT. The encoded protein is CASSLGARENTIYF.

This rearrangement joins TRBV24-1 to TRBJ2-5; possible D gene TRBD1, 6 bases. The CDR3 loop spans 13 amino acids. Germline V gene lookup returns CDR1 KGHDR and CDR2 SFDVKD. The ends were cut back, 6 bases at V and 5 bases at J, with 12 bases in the middle. CDR3 loop: CATSKYREETQYF. The CDR3 DNA reads as TGTGCCACCAGTAAATACAGGGAGGAGACCCAGTACTTC.

V usage is TRBV6-1 and J usage is TRBJ2-7, with D perhaps TRBD1 or TRBD2 (5 bases each). Trimming took 1 base from V and 2 from J, leaving 15 bases between them. Germline loops: CDR1 MNHNS, CDR2 SASEGT. The CDR3 is 16 amino acids. The CDR3 region has the DNA TGTGCCAGCAGTGAAGATCCCGAGGGGTTCCCCTACGAGCAGTACTTC. Protein: CASSEDPEGFPYEQYF.

This chain joins TRBV6-5 and TRBJ1-5; D unclear. Looked up from germline, CDR1 is MNHEY and CDR2 is SVGAGI. Trimming stripped 2 bases from V and 4 bases from J, with 9 bases between. This CDR3 has 14 residues. The CDR3 DNA reads TGTGCCAGCAGTTACGCCCGGGGTAATCAGCCCCAGCATTTT. As protein: CASSYARGNQPQHF.

This rearrangement joins TRBV5-1 to TRBJ2-5; the D gene is possibly TRBD2 (5 bases). V was pared by 0 bases and J by 7 bases, with 13 bases between. The CDR3 length is 14 residues. Germline V gene lookup returns CDR1 SGHRS and CDR2 YFSETQ. For the CDR3, the DNA is TGCGCCAGCAGCTTGGGACGGGGTCACGGGACCCAGTACTTC. It codes for CASSLGRGHGTQYF.

The chain is built from TRBV18 and TRBJ1-3; D is ambiguous. Germline loops: CDR1 KGHSH, CDR2 LQKENI. Trimming cost V 4 bases and J 9 bases, with 13 bases left between them. The CDR3 sequence is 13 residues long. The CDR3 DNA reads TGTGCCAGCTCACTCGACCAAGGCACCACCATATATTTT. It yields the protein CASSLDQGTTIYF.

This sequence joins TRBV19 and TRBJ2-1, with 8 bases fitting TRBD1. V shed 10 bases and J 2 bases; nucleotides not matched to a gene: 10. CDR1 LNHDA and CDR2 SQIVND come from the germline V gene (reference sequence). The CDR3 sequence is 15 residues long. Here the CDR3 reads CATHPGQDPYNEQFF. In DNA form, the CDR3 reads TGTGCCACTCACCCGGGACAGGACCCCTACAATGAGCAGTTCTTC.

This chain joins TRBV18 and TRBJ2-7, with D possibly matching TRBD2 (6 bases). V lost 2 bases to trimming and J lost 2 bases, with 10 bases between them. The CDR3 consists of 14 residues. CDR1 KGHSH and CDR2 LQKENI come from the germline V gene. The DNA of the CDR3 is TGTGCCAGCTCACCAGTGGGGGGAACCTACGAGCAGTACTTC. This encodes CASSPVGGTYEQYF. The complete variable domain, with remaining parts taken from reference TRBV18 and TRBJ2-7, reads NAGVMQNPRHLVRRRGQEARLRCSPMKGHSHVYWYRQLPEEGLKFMVYLQKENIIDESGMPKERFSAEFPKEGPSILRIQQVVRGDSAAYFCASSPVGGTYEQYFGPGTRLTVT.

The chain carries TRBV5-1 and TRBJ2-3; tentatively, D is TRBD1 (6 bases). There are 16 residues in the CDR3. The germline V and J ends were trimmed by 0 bases and 0 bases, with 11 bases remaining between them. Germline loops: CDR1 SGHRS, CDR2 YFSETQ. Written as DNA, the CDR3 is TGCGCCAGCAGCTTGGGACAGGCTACTAGCACAGATACGCAGTATTTT. Protein sequence: CASSLGQATSTDTQYF.

This chain uses TRBV30 with TRBJ2-7; 9 nucleotides agree with TRBD1. V trimming: 8 bases; J trimming: 5 bases; junction bases outside the gene matches: 7. Germline V gene sequence: CDR1 GTSNPN, CDR2 SVGIG (reference sequence). This CDR3 has 12 amino acids. The CDR3 sequence: CALGQGSDEQYF. Written as DNA, the CDR3 is TGTGCCCTGGGACAGGGCAGCGACGAGCAGTACTTC.

This chain uses TRBV5-6 with TRBJ1-2; a possible D gene is TRBD1 (5 bases). CDR1 and CDR2 from the germline V gene are SGHDT and YYEEEE. The CDR3 has 16 residues. The V end was cut by 4 bases, the J end by 0 bases, with 16 bases between. This CDR3 reads CASSTGRRITNYGYTF. For the CDR3, the DNA is TGTGCCAGCAGCACAGGACGGCGGATCACTAACTATGGCTACACCTTC.

CDR3 nucleotide sequence: TGTGCCACCAGTGACCGGACAACGAGCTCCTACAATGAGCAGTTCTTC. Its protein is CATSDRTTSSYNEQFF. V and J are TRBV24-1 and TRBJ2-1; a weak D match, TRBD1 (5 bases). Germline CDR1 and CDR2: KGHDR and SFDVKD. V was cut by 4 bases and J by 0 bases, with 12 bases left in between. The CDR3 extends over 16 amino acids.